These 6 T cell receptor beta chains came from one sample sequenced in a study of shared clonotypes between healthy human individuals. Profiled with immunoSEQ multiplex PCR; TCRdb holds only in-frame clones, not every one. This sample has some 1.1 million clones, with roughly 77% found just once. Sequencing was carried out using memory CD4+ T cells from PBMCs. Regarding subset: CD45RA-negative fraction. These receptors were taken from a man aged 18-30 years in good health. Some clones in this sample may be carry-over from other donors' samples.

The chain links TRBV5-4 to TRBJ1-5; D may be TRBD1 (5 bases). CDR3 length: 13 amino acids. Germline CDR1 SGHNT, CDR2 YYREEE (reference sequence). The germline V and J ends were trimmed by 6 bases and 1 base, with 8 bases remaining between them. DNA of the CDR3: TGTGCCAGCACCCGGGACAGCAATCAGCCCCAGCATTTT. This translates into CASTRDSNQPQHF.

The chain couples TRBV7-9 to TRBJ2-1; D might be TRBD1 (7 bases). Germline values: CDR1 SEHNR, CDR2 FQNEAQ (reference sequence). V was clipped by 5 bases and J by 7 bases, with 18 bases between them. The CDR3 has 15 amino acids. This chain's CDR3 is CASSPRDREVNEQFF. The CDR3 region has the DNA TGTGCCAGCAGCCCAAGAGACAGGGAGGTTAATGAGCAGTTCTTC.

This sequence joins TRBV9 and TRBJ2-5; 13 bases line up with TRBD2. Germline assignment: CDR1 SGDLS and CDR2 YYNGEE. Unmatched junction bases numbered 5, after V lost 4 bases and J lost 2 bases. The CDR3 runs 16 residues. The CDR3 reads CASSTTSGRPQETQYF. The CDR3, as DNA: TGTGCCAGCAGCACGACTAGCGGGAGGCCTCAAGAGACCCAGTACTTC.

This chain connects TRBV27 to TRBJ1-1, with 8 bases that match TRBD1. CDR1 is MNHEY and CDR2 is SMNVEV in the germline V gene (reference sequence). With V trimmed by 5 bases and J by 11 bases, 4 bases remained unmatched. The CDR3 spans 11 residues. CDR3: CASSNNRGAFF. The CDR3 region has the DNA TGTGCCAGCAGTAATAACAGGGGGGCTTTCTTT.

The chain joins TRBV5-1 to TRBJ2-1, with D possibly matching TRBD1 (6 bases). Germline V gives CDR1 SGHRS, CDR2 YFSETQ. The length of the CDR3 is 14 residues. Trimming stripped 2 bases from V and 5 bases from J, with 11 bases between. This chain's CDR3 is CASSLQGPDNEQFF. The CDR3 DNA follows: TGCGCCAGCAGCTTACAGGGTCCCGACAATGAGCAGTTCTTC.

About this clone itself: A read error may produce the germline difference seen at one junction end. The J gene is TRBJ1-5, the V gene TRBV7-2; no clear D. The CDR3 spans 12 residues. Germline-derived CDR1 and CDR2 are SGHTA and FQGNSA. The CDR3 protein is CANSLSNQPQHF. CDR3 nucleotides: TGTGCCAACAGCTTAAGTAATCAGCCCCAGCATTTT.